These 26 T cell receptor beta chains were all obtained from the same sample, sequenced in a study of early stage breast cancer tumors. Clones were sequenced by immunoSEQ multiplex PCR, and TCRdb holds only the in-frame ones, with some missing. The sample shows some 70,000 clones, under 85% of them seen only once. The sample taken for sequencing was blood. Receptor source: a person between 55 and 70 years old with breast cancer.

V and J are TRBV27 and TRBJ1-1; TRBD1 matches 8 bases. Per germline, CDR1 MNHEY and CDR2 SMNVEV (reference sequence). The CDR3 runs 15 residues. The junction had 5 bases not matched to a gene; V was cut back by 5 bases and J by 0 bases. The CDR3 DNA reads TGTGCCAGCAGTCCTTGGACAGGGATGAACACTGAAGCTTTCTTT. Translating it yields CASSPWTGMNTEAFF.

The V gene is TRBV5-1, the J gene TRBJ1-4, with D possibly matching TRBD1 (6 bases). This CDR3 is built from 14 residues. V lost 2 bases and J 7 bases, leaving 12 bases between the germline ends. Germline V gene lookup returns CDR1 SGHRS and CDR2 YFSETQ. The CDR3 here is CASSLQGGPEKLFF. Written as DNA, the CDR3 is TGCGCCAGCAGCTTACAGGGAGGGCCTGAAAAACTGTTTTTT.

The chain recombines TRBV6-1 with TRBJ2-3; perhaps TRBD1 as D (5 bases). V dropped 4 bases and J dropped 0 bases, with 14 bases sitting between them. The CDR3 has 16 amino acids. CDR1 is MNHNS and CDR2 is SASEGT in the germline V gene. The DNA for the CDR3 is TGTGCCAGCAGTGGTACAGGATTGTCTAGCACAGATACGCAGTATTTT. Translated, it gives CASSGTGLSSTDTQYF.

The chain uses TRBV30 and TRBJ1-3; D gene unclear. Germline loops: CDR1 GTSNPN, CDR2 SVGIG (reference sequence). CDR3 length: 13 residues. V gave up 2 bases and J gave up 8 bases, with 13 bases separating them. The CDR3 region is CAWSRAGGDTIYF. The CDR3 nucleotides are TGTGCCTGGAGTCGGGCAGGAGGAGACACCATATATTTT.

The chain has TRBV2 and TRBJ2-1; the D gene is possibly TRBD2 (7 bases). Germline-derived CDR1 and CDR2 are SNHLY and FYNNEI. The CDR3 consists of 13 residues. The V gene lost 10 bases and the J gene lost 5 bases, with 15 bases spanning the gap. The CDR3 nucleotides are TGTGCCACAAGGGGGGGGTTCGACAATGAGCAGTTCTTC. The encoded protein is CATRGGFDNEQFF. Filled out from reference TRBV2 and TRBJ2-1, the complete variable domain reads EPEVTQTPSHQVTQMGQEVILRCVPISNHLYFYWYRQILGQKVEFLVSFYNNEISEKSEIFDDQFSVERPDGSNFTLKIRSTKLEDSAMYFCATRGGFDNEQFFGPGTRLTVL.

This rearrangement joins TRBV28 to TRBJ2-7; 11 nucleotides match TRBD2. The V and J ends lost 7 bases and 6 bases, in that order; junction bases with no gene match: 8. The CDR3 contains 14 residues. Germline V gene lookup returns CDR1 MDHEN and CDR2 SYDVKM. The CDR3 DNA reads TGTGCCAGCAACCTAGGGCTAGCGGGAGGCGAGCAGTACTTC. It is translated as CASNLGLAGGEQYF.

The chain uses TRBV29-1 and TRBJ1-1; TRBD1 agrees at 8 bases. Trimming took 1 base from V and 1 from J; bases not matched to a gene: 8. This CDR3 has 16 amino acids. The germline CDR1 and CDR2 sequences are SQVTM and ANQGSEA. The CDR3 DNA sequence: TGCAGCGTTGAAGGTACCCCAGGGGGCCCGAACACTGAAGCTTTCTTT. Protein product: CSVEGTPGGPNTEAFF.

In this sample, this clone turned up a few times. The chain recombines TRBV4-1 with TRBJ1-3, with D maybe TRBD1 (6 bases). This CDR3 contains 16 residues. CDR1 is MGHRA, CDR2 YSYEKL, per germline. Trimming left V 0 bases short and J 0 bases short, with 9 bases between. DNA for the CDR3: TGCGCCAGCAGCCAAGAGGGGGCCGCCTCTGGAAACACCATATATTTT. The encoded protein is CASSQEGAASGNTIYF.

This chain uses TRBV6-6 with TRBJ2-7; the D is unclear. V dropped 0 bases and J dropped 5 bases, with 8 bases sitting between them. Germline loops: CDR1 MNHNY, CDR2 SVGAGI (reference sequence). The CDR3 length is 13 residues. CDR3 region: CASSYSTGNEQYF. In DNA, the CDR3 is TGTGCCAGCAGTTACTCGACTGGGAACGAGCAGTACTTC.

The rearrangement links TRBV21-1 to TRBJ2-2; TRBD2, the D gene given by the table, was not confirmed from the DNA. TRBV21-1 is a pseudogene locus. This CDR3 comprises 14 residues. The DNA for the CDR3 is TGTGCCAGCAGCCGTACTCACTTCGGGGGGGAGCTGTTTTTT. Its protein product is CASSRTHFGGELFF.

This clone was seen a few times. The chain recombines TRBV2 with TRBJ2-7, with unresolved D. Germline CDR1 reads SNHLY; CDR2 reads FYNNEI. V shed 3 bases and J shed 3 bases, with 0 bases lying between them. This CDR3 has 10 residues. CDR3 nucleotide sequence: TGTGCCAGCAGTGACTACGAGCAGTACTTC. Encoded protein: CASSDYEQYF.

The gene calls are TRBV2 and TRBJ1-4; D remains ambiguous. Between the trimmed V and J ends, which lost 6 bases and 4 bases, there was a span of 12 bases. Germline V gene lookup returns CDR1 SNHLY and CDR2 FYNNEI. The CDR3 has 14 amino acids. The CDR3, as DNA: TGTGCCAGCAGAGAGAGTATGTATAATGAAAAACTGTTTTTT. Its translation: CASRESMYNEKLFF. The full variable domain, completed using reference TRBV2 and TRBJ1-4, is EPEVTQTPSHQVTQMGQEVILRCVPISNHLYFYWYRQILGQKVEFLVSFYNNEISEKSEIFDDQFSVERPDGSNFTLKIRSTKLEDSAMYFCASRESMYNEKLFFGSGTQLSVL.

The chain couples TRBV5-1 to TRBJ2-3; TRBD2 might be the D (5 bases). Germline assignment: CDR1 SGHRS and CDR2 YFSETQ. V was cut by 0 bases and J by 4 bases, with 9 bases left in between. CDR3 length: 14 residues. DNA for the CDR3: TGCGCCAGCAGCTTGGGAGGGCTGGCAGATACGCAGTATTTT. Translated: CASSLGGLADTQYF.

This chain uses TRBV7-9 with TRBJ2-5; 12 positions agree with TRBD2. With V trimmed by 5 bases and J by 5 bases, 18 bases remained unmatched. Germline V gene data show CDR1 as SEHNR and CDR2 as FQNEAQ (reference sequence). This CDR3 region has 19 residues. In DNA form, the CDR3 reads TGTGCCAGCAGCCAGAGCGAGGGTCTTAGACTAGCGGGAGAGGAGACCCAGTACTTC. Amino acids: CASSQSEGLRLAGEETQYF. Filled out from reference TRBV7-9 and TRBJ2-5, the complete variable domain reads DTGVSQNPRHKITKRGQNVTFRCDPISEHNRLYWYRQTLGQGPEFLTYFQNEAQLEKSRLLSDRFSAERPKGSFSTLEIQRTEQGDSAMYLCASSQSEGLRLAGEETQYFGPGTRLLVL.

This chain uses TRBV5-1 with TRBJ2-2; D not certain. The germline gives CDR1 SGHRS, CDR2 YFSETQ. The CDR3 consists of 13 residues. V gave up 4 bases and J gave up 5 bases, with 9 bases separating them. The CDR3 protein is CASSRTGTGELFF. In DNA, the CDR3 is TGCGCCAGCAGCCGGACCGGAACCGGGGAGCTGTTTTTT.

V is TRBV6-5 and J is TRBJ2-7, with TRBD1 identical over 7 bases. In germline, CDR1 is MNHEY, CDR2 SVGAGI. Losses at the gene ends were 6 bases for V and 0 bases for J; bases not matched to a gene: 8. The CDR3 length is 15 residues. The CDR3 nucleotides are TGTGCCAGCAGATACAGGGGCCGATACTCCTACGAGCAGTACTTC. It encodes CASRYRGRYSYEQYF.

This chain connects TRBV6-5 to TRBJ1-3; D is ambiguous. The CDR3 has 16 residues. The V end was cut by 0 bases, the J end by 0 bases, with 9 bases between. Germline values: CDR1 MNHEY, CDR2 SVGAGI. The CDR3 nucleotides read TGTGCCAGCAGTTACTCGCGGCCGAGCTCTGGAAACACCATATATTTT. Translating it yields CASSYSRPSSGNTIYF.

The rearrangement links TRBV28 to TRBJ1-2, with a possible D match to TRBD1 (6 bases). The CDR3 spans 16 residues. Germline V gene sequence: CDR1 MDHEN, CDR2 SYDVKM. V was clipped by 7 bases and J by 0 bases, with 18 bases between them. The CDR3 region has the DNA TGTGCCAGCACCTCTCCCCGGACAGACTCTAACTATGGCTACACCTTC. It specifies CASTSPRTDSNYGYTF.

The table lists this clone with a count of one. The genes are TRBV6-1 and TRBJ1-4, with a tentative D call TRBD1 (5 bases). The CDR3 totals 16 residues. Germline V lookup: CDR1 MNHNS, CDR2 SASEGT. Trimming removed 2 bases at V and 2 bases at J, with 12 bases between. The CDR3 DNA reads as TGTGCCAGCAGTGAATTTGGGGGGGGGACTAATGAAAAACTGTTTTTT. It encodes CASSEFGGGTNEKLFF.

The J gene is TRBJ2-3, the V gene TRBV29-1, with D possibly matching TRBD1 (5 bases). This CDR3 is 14 amino acids long. V shed 3 bases and J shed 1 base, with 11 bases lying between them. Germline V CDR1 and CDR2: SQVTM, ANQGSEA. The CDR3 nucleotides read TGCAGCGTTGATGAGCAGGGTGGCACAGATACGCAGTATTTT. Encoded protein: CSVDEQGGTDTQYF.

As DNA, the CDR3 is TGTGCCAGCAGTTTACTGGCAGGCACAGATACGCAGTATTTT. Protein product: CASSLLAGTDTQYF. The rearrangement uses TRBV6-5 and TRBJ2-3; D is unclear. There are 14 residues in the CDR3. The V gene lost 4 bases and the J gene lost 1 base, with 9 bases spanning the gap. CDR1 is MNHEY, CDR2 SVGAGI, per germline.

CDR3 sequence reads: CASSLERGYEQFF. CDR3 coding DNA: TGCGCCAGCAGCCTGGAGAGGGGTTATGAGCAGTTCTTC. The rearrangement joins TRBV4-3 to TRBJ2-1; either TRBD1 or TRBD2 may supply D (5 bases each). Germline CDR1 LGHNA, CDR2 YSLEER. Deletions cut 4 bases from V and 8 bases from J, with 12 bases between. The CDR3 extends over 13 amino acids.

The sample holds a few counts of this clone. The V and J genes are TRBV5-5 and TRBJ1-2; D may be TRBD1 (5 bases). V gave up 4 bases and J gave up 13 bases, with 17 bases separating them. CDR1 SGHKS and CDR2 YYEKEE come from the germline V gene (reference sequence). The CDR3 is made up of 12 amino acids. In DNA form, the CDR3 reads TGTGCCAGCAGCACAGGCGGGGAGTCATGCACCTTC. It encodes CASSTGGESCTF.

The J gene is TRBJ2-1, the V gene TRBV13; D gene ambiguous. This CDR3 is 15 amino acids long. Trimming shortened V by 0 bases and J by 5 bases, and 11 bases separated the two germline ends. Germline assignment: CDR1 PRHDT and CDR2 FYEKMQ (reference sequence). For the CDR3, the DNA is TGTGCCAGCAGCTTAGGTGAAACGCCGAACAATGAGCAGTTCTTC. Its protein product is CASSLGETPNNEQFF.

The chain's CDR3 is CASSPIGGVEKLFF. CDR3 nucleotide sequence: TGTGCCAGCAGCCCCATAGGAGGGGTTGAAAAACTGTTTTTT. The rearrangement uses TRBV6-6 and TRBJ1-4; TRBD1 might be the D (5 bases). V was cut by 6 bases and J by 7 bases, with 15 bases left in between. Per germline, CDR1 MNHNY and CDR2 SVGAGI (reference sequence). The CDR3 consists of 14 residues.

This clone was seen once. V and J are TRBV30 and TRBJ1-4; D is perhaps TRBD1 (6 bases). The V gene's germline CDR1 is GTSNPN and CDR2 SVGIG (reference sequence). V lost 5 bases and J lost 5, with 12 bases in between. The CDR3 has 13 amino acids. Here the CDR3 DNA reads TGTGCCTGGCGAGCTACAGGGAATGAAAAACTGTTTTTT. Residues: CAWRATGNEKLFF. Full variable domain (rest looked up from reference TRBV30 and TRBJ1-4): SQTIHQWPATLVQPVGSPLSLECTVEGTSNPNLYWYRQAAGRGLQLLFYSVGIGQISSEVPQNLSASRPQDRQFILSSKKLLLSDSGFYLCAWRATGNEKLFFGSGTQLSVL.